This entry features one T cell receptor beta chain sequence. What antigen it recognizes has not been identified. Base qualities are not provided; no much larger clone lies one nucleotide away. The sample comes from a study of regulatory T cells listed by TCRdb under 2018. Background for the entire study: The study compared T-cell receptor beta repertoires of sorted regulatory, conventional CD4+ and CD8+ T cells between CD3G-deficient patients and healthy controls. The study at large found these results: Enrichment for hydrophobic residues at CDR3 positions 6 and 7 was found in conventional CD4+ T cells from CD3G-deficient patients, suggesting more self-reactive specificities. Patient repertoires showed restricted unique TRB V-J pairs and skewed V and J gene usage, most marked in regulatory T cells.

The multiplex PCR used 52 forward TRBV primers and 13 reverse TRBJ primers, with assay-based and computational corrections for amplification bias. Within the immunoSEQ assay, multiplex PCR amplified rearranged TRB loci from genomic DNA. TRB amplicons were sequenced using an Illumina HiSeq platform. The authors' analysis ran thus. Custom algorithms error-filtered the raw sequences and aligned the raw sequences to reference gene sequences, after which the immunoSEQ online tools were used for analysis. The frequencies of productive and nonproductive TRB rearrangements were evaluated among unique sequences as well as among total sequences. Assessment of potential self-reactivity relied on the hydrophobicity of positions 6 and 7 in the TRB CDR3, along with their amino acid composition. Groups were compared by t tests, Mann-Whitney tests or two-way ANOVA performed in Prism software. The source is immuneACCESS, and TCRdb retained only in-frame sequences with V and J called. Part of the clones is not carried over; for the studies checked, unresolved V genes explain less than half of this, and the remainder is unexplained. The V and J calls and the clone size are those of that table, but D and trimming were determined from the DNA. The sample table shows almost 30,000 clones, and around 92% are seen once. The ten largest clones take up about 1.6% of the sample.

V is pared back by 5 bases and J by 7 bases, with 12 bases lying between the germline termini. Based on the germline V gene (reference sequence), the CDR1 and CDR2 sequences are SEHNR and FQNEAQ. From the cysteine up to the phenylalanine, the CDR3 has a length of 13 residues. The only DNA kept is the CDR3, 39 bases in frame from the first base. All CD3G-deficient patients had evidence of autoimmunity, which was more severe in two of the patients. Patients ranged from 2 to 39 years of age at testing and had reduced naive and increased memory CD4+ and CD8+ T-cell proportions. CD4+ cells were FACS-sorted into CD25-high CD127-low regulatory T cells and CD25-low CD127-high conventional CD4+ T cells. Six individuals with CD3G deficiency were included in the patient group. An international network of physicians across the United States, Europe and Asia provided the patient samples and clinical data. Peripheral blood mononuclear cells were isolated by Ficoll density separation.

Sequenced input: conventional CD4+ T cells sorted from blood. Rearrangement joined TRBV7-9 to TRBJ2-1, with the D gene call left open. The sequence was collected from a person aged 18-29 years with CD3G deficiency. The DNA sequence is given as TGTGCCAGCAGCCCCCCCCTAGGTAATGAGCAGTTCTTC. Protein translation: CASSPPLGNEQFF.